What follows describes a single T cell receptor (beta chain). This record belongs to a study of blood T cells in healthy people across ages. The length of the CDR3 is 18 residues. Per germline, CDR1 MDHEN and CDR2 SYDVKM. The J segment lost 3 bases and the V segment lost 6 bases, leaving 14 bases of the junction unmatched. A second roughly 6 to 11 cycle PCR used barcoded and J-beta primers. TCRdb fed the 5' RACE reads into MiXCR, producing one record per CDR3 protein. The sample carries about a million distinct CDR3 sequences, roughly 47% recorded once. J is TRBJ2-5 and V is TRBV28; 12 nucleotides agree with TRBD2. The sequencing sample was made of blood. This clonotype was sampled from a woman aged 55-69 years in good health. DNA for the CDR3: TGTGCCAGCAGCCACGGACTAGCGGGAATCTGGGCCGAAGAGACCCAGTACTTC. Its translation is CASSHGLAGIWAEETQYF.